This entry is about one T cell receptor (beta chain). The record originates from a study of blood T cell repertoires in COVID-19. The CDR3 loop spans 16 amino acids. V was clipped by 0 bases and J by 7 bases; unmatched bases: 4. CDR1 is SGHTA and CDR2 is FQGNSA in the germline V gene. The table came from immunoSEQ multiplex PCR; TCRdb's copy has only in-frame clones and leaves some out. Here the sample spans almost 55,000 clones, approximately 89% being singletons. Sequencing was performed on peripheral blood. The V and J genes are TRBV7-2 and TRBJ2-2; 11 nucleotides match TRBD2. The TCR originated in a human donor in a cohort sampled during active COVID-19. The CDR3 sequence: CASSLAVSGRVGELFF. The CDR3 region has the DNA TGTGCCAGCAGCTTAGCAGTTAGCGGGAGGGTCGGGGAGCTGTTTTTT.